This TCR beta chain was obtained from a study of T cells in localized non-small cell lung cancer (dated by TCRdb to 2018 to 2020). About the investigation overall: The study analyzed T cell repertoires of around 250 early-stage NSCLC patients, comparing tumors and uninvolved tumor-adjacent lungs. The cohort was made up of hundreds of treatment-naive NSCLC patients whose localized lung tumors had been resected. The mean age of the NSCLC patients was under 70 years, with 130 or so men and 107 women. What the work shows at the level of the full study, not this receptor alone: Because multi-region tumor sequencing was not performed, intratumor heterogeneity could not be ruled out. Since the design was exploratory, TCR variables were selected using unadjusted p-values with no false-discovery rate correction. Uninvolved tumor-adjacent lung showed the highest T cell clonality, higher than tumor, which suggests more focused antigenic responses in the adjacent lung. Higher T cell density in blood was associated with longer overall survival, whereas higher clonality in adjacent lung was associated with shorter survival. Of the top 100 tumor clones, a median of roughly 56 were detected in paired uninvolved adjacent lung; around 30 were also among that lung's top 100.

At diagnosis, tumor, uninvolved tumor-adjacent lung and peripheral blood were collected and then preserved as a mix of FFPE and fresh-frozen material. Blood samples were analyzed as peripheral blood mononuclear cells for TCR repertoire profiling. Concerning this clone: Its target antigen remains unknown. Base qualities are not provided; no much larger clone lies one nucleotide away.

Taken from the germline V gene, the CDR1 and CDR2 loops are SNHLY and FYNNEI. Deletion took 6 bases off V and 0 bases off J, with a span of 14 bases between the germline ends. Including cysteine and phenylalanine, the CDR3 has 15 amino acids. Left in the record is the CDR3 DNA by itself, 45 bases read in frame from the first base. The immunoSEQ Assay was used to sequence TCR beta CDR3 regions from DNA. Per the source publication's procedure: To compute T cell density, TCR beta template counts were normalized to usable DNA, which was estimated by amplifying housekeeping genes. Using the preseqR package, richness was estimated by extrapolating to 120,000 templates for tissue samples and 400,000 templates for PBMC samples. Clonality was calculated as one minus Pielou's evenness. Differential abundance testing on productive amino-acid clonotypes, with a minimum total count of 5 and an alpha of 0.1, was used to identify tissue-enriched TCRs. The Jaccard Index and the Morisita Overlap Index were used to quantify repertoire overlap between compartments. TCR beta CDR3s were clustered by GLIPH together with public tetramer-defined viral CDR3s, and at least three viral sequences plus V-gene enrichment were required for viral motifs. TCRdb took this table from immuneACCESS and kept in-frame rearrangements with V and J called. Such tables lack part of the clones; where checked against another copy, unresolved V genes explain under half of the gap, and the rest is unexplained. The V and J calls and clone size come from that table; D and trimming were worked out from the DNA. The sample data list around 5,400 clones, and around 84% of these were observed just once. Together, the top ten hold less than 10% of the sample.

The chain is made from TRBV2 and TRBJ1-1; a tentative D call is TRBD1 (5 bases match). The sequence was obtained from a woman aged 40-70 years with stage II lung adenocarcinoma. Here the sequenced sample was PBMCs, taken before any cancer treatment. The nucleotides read TGTGCCAGCAGGGGGTGGCAGGGCCTGAACACTGAAGCTTTCTTT. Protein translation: CASRGWQGLNTEAFF.